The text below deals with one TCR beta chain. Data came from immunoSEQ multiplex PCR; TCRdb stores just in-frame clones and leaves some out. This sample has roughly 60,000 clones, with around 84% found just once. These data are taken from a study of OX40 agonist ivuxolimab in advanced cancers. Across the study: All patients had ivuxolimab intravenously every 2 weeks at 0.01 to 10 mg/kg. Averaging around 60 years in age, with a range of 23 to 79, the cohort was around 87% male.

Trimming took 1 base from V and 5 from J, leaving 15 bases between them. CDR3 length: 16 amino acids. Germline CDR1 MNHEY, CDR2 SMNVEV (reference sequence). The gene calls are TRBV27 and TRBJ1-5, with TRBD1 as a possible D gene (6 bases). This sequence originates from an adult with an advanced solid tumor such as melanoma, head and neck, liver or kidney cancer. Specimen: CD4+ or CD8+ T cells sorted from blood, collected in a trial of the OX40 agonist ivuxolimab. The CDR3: CASSLLFGGGHQPQHF. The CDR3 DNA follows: TGTGCCAGCAGTTTATTATTCGGTGGGGGGCATCAGCCCCAGCATTTT.